The 20 T cell receptor beta chains reported below all come from one sample, sequenced in a study of T cells in Graves' hyperthyroidism and ophthalmopathy. RNA transcripts provided the source from which TCR beta CDR3 regions were amplified. During a first-round RT-PCR of the TCR CDR3, the HTBI primer set was used. TCRdb ran MiXCR on the multiplex PCR reads and lists one entry per CDR3 protein. Found here are some 360,000 distinct CDR3 sequences, around 14% of them singletons; the top ten hold 9.5% to 11%. Sequencing input: blood. These receptors were collected from an older woman with Graves' hyperthyroidism.

This clonotype was recorded at least ten times. J is TRBJ2-1 and V is TRBV5-1, with D perhaps TRBD2 (6 bases). The CDR3 has 16 amino acids. Germline V lookup: CDR1 SGHRS, CDR2 YFSETQ. V lost 0 bases and J 4 bases, leaving 14 bases between the germline ends. CDR3 bases: TGCGCCAGCAGCTTGGACGGCGGGGTAGGATACAATGAGCAGTTCTTC. It translates to CASSLDGGVGYNEQFF.

This clonotype showed up many times. The genes are TRBV18 and TRBJ2-3; D is possibly TRBD1 (6 bases). The CDR3 extends over 17 amino acids. V was cut by 1 base and J by 4 bases, with 18 bases left in between. Germline-derived CDR1 and CDR2 are KGHSH and LQKENI. The CDR3 loop reads CASSPQFTGRPSDTQYF. The DNA of the CDR3 is TGTGCCAGCTCACCACAGTTTACAGGGCGTCCCTCAGATACGCAGTATTTT.

This clonotype has just a few counts. This chain joins TRBV7-9 and TRBJ2-6; maybe TRBD1 (5 bases). The length of the CDR3 is 17 residues. V lost 1 base and J 0 bases, leaving 10 bases between the germline ends. CDR1 and CDR2 (germline): SEHNR, FQNEAQ (reference sequence). In DNA, the CDR3 is TGTGCCAGCAGCTTAGTCAGGGCCCACTCTGGGGCCAACGTCCTGACTTTC. Protein product: CASSLVRAHSGANVLTF.

This clonotype has a count of ten or more. The rearrangement links TRBV12-5 to TRBJ1-5; D uncertain. The CDR3 contains 13 residues. Germline lookup yields CDR1 LGHNT and CDR2 FRNRAP. The germline V and J ends were trimmed by 6 bases and 0 bases, with 6 bases remaining between them. CDR3 DNA: TGTGCTAGTGGCCAGGATAGCAATCAGCCCCAGCATTTT. Translated, it gives CASGQDSNQPQHF. Looking up the rest from reference TRBV12-5 and TRBJ1-5 gives the full variable domain: DARVTQTPRHKVTEMGQEVTMRCQPILGHNTVFWYRQTMMQGLELLAYFRNRAPLDDSGMPKDRFSAEMPDATLATLKIQPSEPRDSAVYFCASGQDSNQPQHFGDGTRLSIL.

This clonotype was picked up many times. The V and J genes are TRBV2 and TRBJ2-2, with TRBD1 as a possible D gene (6 bases). Germline V gene sequence: CDR1 SNHLY, CDR2 FYNNEI. CDR3 length: 11 amino acids. The V gene lost 11 bases and the J gene lost 6 bases, with 10 bases spanning the gap. The CDR3, as DNA: TGTGCCGGGGGCGGGTCCGGGGAGCTGTTTTTT. This translates into CAGGGSGELFF.

There are a few counts of this clonotype. The chain couples TRBV20-1 to TRBJ2-5; 8 bases map to TRBD2. Germline CDR1 is DFQATT and CDR2 is SNEGSKA (reference sequence). With 1 base clipped from V and 5 bases from J, the junction kept 9 bases outside the gene matches. The CDR3 is 15 amino acids. The DNA of the CDR3 is TGCAGTGCTAGAGCCGCGGGGGGCCAGGTGGAGACCCAGTACTTC. Protein: CSARAAGGQVETQYF.

Only a few counts were recorded for this clonotype. The chain has TRBV6-5 and TRBJ2-7; possibly TRBD1 or TRBD2 for D (5 bases each). V was pared by 0 bases and J by 2 bases, with 8 bases between. The germline gives CDR1 MNHEY, CDR2 SVGAGI. This CDR3 comprises 14 residues. CDR3 sequence: CASSYSGDPYEQYF. CDR3 nucleotide sequence: TGTGCCAGCAGTTACTCTGGGGACCCCTACGAGCAGTACTTC.

Note on this clonotype: This may come from a read error, since a much larger clone is one base off. J is TRBJ2-1 and V is TRBV9; a possible D gene is TRBD2 (6 bases). The germline gives CDR1 SGDLS, CDR2 YYNGEE. This CDR3 spans 15 amino acids. DNA of the CDR3: TGTGCCAGCAGCGTAGCGGGTGGGAGGTACAAAGAGCAGTTCTTC. It yields the protein CASSVAGGRYKEQFF.

This clonotype was detected ten times or more. The chain employs TRBV12-3 or TRBV12-4 and TRBJ1-3, with D uncertain. This CDR3 is built from 15 residues. Deletions cut 5 bases from V and 3 bases from J, with 14 bases between. The CDR3 here is CASSLRPVVGNTIYF. The DNA of the CDR3 is TGTGCCAGCAGTCTGAGGCCGGTTGTTGGAAACACCATATATTTT.

This clonotype was seen at least ten times. This chain uses TRBV7-2 with TRBJ2-7, with a tentative D call TRBD2 (6 bases). CDR1 is SGHTA and CDR2 is FQGNSA in the germline V gene. CDR3 length: 13 residues. The germline V and J ends were trimmed by 1 base and 5 bases, with 9 bases remaining between them. In nucleotides, the CDR3 is TGTGCCAGCAGCTTAGTGGGAGGAAACGAGCAGTACTTC. Its protein product is CASSLVGGNEQYF.

There are many counts of this clonotype. This chain links TRBV6-1 with TRBJ2-6, with TRBD2 as a possible D gene (6 bases). Germline-derived CDR1 and CDR2 are MNHNS and SASEGT. This CDR3 contains 15 residues. V was pared by 7 bases and J by 1 base, with 11 bases between. Here the CDR3 reads CASTNGGSGANVLTF. CDR3 sequence (DNA): TGTGCCAGCACCAACGGGGGTTCTGGGGCCAACGTCCTGACTTTC.

Here the CDR3 reads CATQGAYGYTF. CDR3 DNA: TGTGCCACCCAGGGGGCGTATGGCTACACCTTC. V and J are TRBV6-1 and TRBJ1-2, with 8 bases aligning to TRBD1. V lost 10 bases and J lost 5; bases outside the gene matches: 3. CDR1 MNHNS and CDR2 SASEGT come from the germline V gene. This CDR3 is built from 11 residues.

The table lists this clonotype with many counts. This chain links TRBV18 with TRBJ1-1, with D possibly TRBD1 on 6 matching bases. V was cut by 0 bases and J by 6 bases, with 11 bases left in between. In germline, CDR1 is KGHSH, CDR2 LQKENI. The CDR3 loop spans 14 amino acids. CDR3 DNA: TGTGCCAGCTCACCACCCGACAGGCGGCCTGAAGCTTTCTTT. It translates to CASSPPDRRPEAFF.

A few counts support this clonotype. The chain combines TRBV2 with TRBJ2-7; 10 positions match TRBD2. V dropped 6 bases and J dropped 7; count of bases not matched to a gene: 15. The CDR3 contains 16 residues. Germline CDR1 and CDR2: SNHLY and FYNNEI. The chain's CDR3 is CASRPPGSGRMGEQYF. CDR3 coding DNA: TGTGCCAGCAGACCCCCGGGTAGCGGGAGGATGGGAGAGCAGTACTTC.

This rearrangement joins TRBV14 to TRBJ1-4; D remains ambiguous. Trimming took 0 bases from V and 0 from J, leaving 8 bases between them. Germline V gives CDR1 SGHDN, CDR2 FVKESK. The length of the CDR3 is 16 residues. The CDR3 spells CASSQEWRSTNEKLFF. CDR3 nucleotide sequence: TGTGCCAGCAGCCAAGAGTGGAGGTCAACTAATGAAAAACTGTTTTTT.

The J gene is TRBJ2-5, the V gene TRBV5-1; D is possibly TRBD1 (6 bases). Trimming stripped 1 base from V and 0 bases from J, with 10 bases between. Per the germline V gene, CDR1 is SGHRS and CDR2 is YFSETQ. This CDR3 is 15 amino acids long. The CDR3 region is CASSLTGPHQETQYF. DNA for the CDR3: TGCGCCAGCAGCTTGACAGGGCCCCACCAAGAGACCCAGTACTTC.

This clonotype was recorded at least ten times. The genes are TRBV2 and TRBJ1-2; possibly TRBD1 for D (5 bases). CDR1 SNHLY and CDR2 FYNNEI come from the germline V gene. The CDR3 runs 13 residues. The V end lost 6 bases, the J end lost 2 bases, and 10 bases lay between the germline ends. For the CDR3, the DNA is TGTGCCAGCAGCCAGGGTGGGAACTATGGCTACACCTTC. This sequence encodes CASSQGGNYGYTF.

The chain carries TRBV4-1 and TRBJ2-2, with 11 bases lining up with TRBD2. V shed 6 bases, J shed 2 bases, and the junction held 8 bases outside the gene matches. The germline V gene encodes CDR1 MGHRA and CDR2 YSYEKL. The CDR3 consists of 17 residues. CDR3 DNA: TGCGCCAGCAGGGCCCGACTAGCGGGAATAAACACCGGGGAGCTGTTTTTT. Translating gives CASRARLAGINTGELFF.

This clonotype has ten or more counts. The chain couples TRBV5-1 to TRBJ1-1, with 7 bases identical to TRBD1. CDR3 length: 15 residues. Germline CDR1 is SGHRS and CDR2 is YFSETQ. Trimming took 4 bases from V and 1 from J; bases not matched to a gene: 7. The CDR3 loop reads CASSTTQGGNTEAFF. The CDR3 DNA follows: TGCGCCAGCAGCACCACCCAGGGGGGGAACACTGAAGCTTTCTTT.

J is TRBJ2-7 and V is TRBV7-3, with 9 nucleotides matching TRBD2. The CDR3 is 15 residues long. With 3 bases clipped from V and 7 bases from J, the junction kept 10 bases outside the gene matches. Germline CDR1 reads SGHTA; CDR2 reads FQGTGA. CDR3 bases: TGTGCCAGCAGCTTGAACCTAGCGGGAATTCAGGAGCAGTACTTC. Residues: CASSLNLAGIQEQYF.